The 18 T cell receptor beta chains below all came from one sample that was sequenced in a study of blood T cell repertoires in COVID-19. Produced via immunoSEQ multiplex PCR; TCRdb's table is partial and in-frame only. The top ten clones hold over 3.5% of a sample with approximately 54,000 clones, 86% of them seen once. Sequences were obtained from peripheral blood. The receptor source for this set is an elderly man with active COVID-19.

This clone occurred a few times. V and J are TRBV12-3 or TRBV12-4 and TRBJ2-1; 7 bases line up with TRBD1. This CDR3 comprises 13 residues. V lost 4 bases to trimming and J lost 4 bases; unmatched junction nucleotides: 1. CDR3: CASSSDRYNEQFF. CDR3 nucleotide sequence: TGTGCCAGCAGTTCGGACAGGTACAATGAGCAGTTCTTC.

The V call is TRBV28, the J call TRBJ2-1; tentative D call: TRBD1 (6 bases). V lost 7 bases and J 7 bases, leaving 14 bases between the germline ends. Germline V gene sequence: CDR1 MDHEN, CDR2 SYDVKM. This CDR3 spans 13 amino acids. The CDR3 bases are TGTGCCAGCATGGATGGGGGCAGGAATGAGCAGTTCTTC. Residues: CASMDGGRNEQFF.

This sequence joins TRBV7-3 and TRBJ2-5; TRBD1 matches at 9 bases. The CDR3 contains 14 residues. V gave up 5 bases and J gave up 5 bases; unmatched junction bases: 6. From germline, CDR1 is SGHTA and CDR2 FQGTGA. Written as DNA, the CDR3 is TGTGCCAGCAGCGCGGGACAGGGTAGGGAGACCCAGTACTTC. Protein sequence: CASSAGQGRETQYF. The complete variable domain, with remaining parts taken from reference TRBV7-3 and TRBJ2-5, reads GAGVSQTPSNKVTEKGKYVELRCDPISGHTALYWYRQSLGQGPEFLIYFQGTGAADDSGLPNDRFFAVRPEGSVSTLKIQRTERGDSAVYLCASSAGQGRETQYFGPGTRLLVL.

The J gene is TRBJ1-1, the V gene TRBV11-3; the match to TRBD1 covers 8 bases. J was trimmed by 12 bases and V by 5 bases; bases with no gene match: 11. The CDR3 sequence is 13 residues long. Germline CDR1 SGHNT, CDR2 YENEEA. CDR3 coding DNA: TGTGCCAGCAGCCTGACAGGGGAGTCCCCTCCTTTCTTT. Its protein product is CASSLTGESPPFF.

V is TRBV30 and J is TRBJ1-6; D is possibly TRBD1 (6 bases). The CDR3 is made up of 17 amino acids. Trimming removed 0 bases at V and 10 bases at J, with 22 bases between. The germline V gene encodes CDR1 GTSNPN and CDR2 SVGIG (reference sequence). The CDR3 is CAWSVQEPQGRGSPLHF. The DNA of the CDR3 is TGTGCCTGGAGTGTACAGGAGCCACAGGGTCGAGGGTCACCCCTCCACTTT.

This clone was counted between two and nine times. The chain combines TRBV5-6 with TRBJ1-2; 8 nucleotides agree with TRBD1. The CDR3 length is 16 residues. With 1 base clipped from V and 3 bases from J, the junction kept 8 bases outside the gene matches. Germline CDR1 reads SGHDT; CDR2 reads YYEEEE. The CDR3: CASSLSSQGAHYGYTF. CDR3 DNA sequence: TGTGCCAGCAGCTTGTCGAGTCAGGGGGCCCACTATGGCTACACCTTC.

The chain employs TRBV19 and TRBJ2-2, with 12 bases lining up with TRBD2. The junction had 16 bases not matched to a gene; V was cut back by 7 bases and J by 1 base. The germline V gene encodes CDR1 LNHDA and CDR2 SQIVND (reference sequence). CDR3 size: 20 residues. CDR3 amino acids: CASTIIGLAGGPLNTGELFF. CDR3 in DNA: TGTGCCAGTACAATCATAGGTCTAGCGGGAGGGCCTCTGAACACCGGGGAGCTGTTTTTT.

In DNA, the CDR3 is TGTGCCAGCAGCTCCGTGGGCTGGCGCAATACCTACGAGCAGTACTTC. It translates to CASSSVGWRNTYEQYF. The chain links TRBV7-2 to TRBJ2-7, with unresolved D. The CDR3 runs 16 residues. Looked up from germline, CDR1 is SGHTA and CDR2 is FQGNSA. Deletions cut 4 bases from V and 2 bases from J, with 18 bases between.

The rearrangement joins TRBV27 to TRBJ1-2, with TRBD1 matching over 7 bases. The germline CDR1 and CDR2 sequences are MNHEY and SMNVEV (reference sequence). This CDR3 is built from 14 residues. Trimming took 6 bases from V and 2 from J; bases not matched to a gene: 6. The CDR3 spells CASRPTGANYGYTF. CDR3 DNA: TGTGCCAGCAGACCTACAGGGGCCAACTATGGCTACACCTTC.

This clone appeared once. This chain connects TRBV6-2 or TRBV6-3 to TRBJ2-2; 10 bases are a match to TRBD1. The V segment lost 2 bases and the J segment 4 bases; nucleotides outside the gene matches: 4. The CDR3 loop spans 16 amino acids. Germline V gene data show CDR1 as MNHEY and CDR2 as SVGEGT. CDR3: CASSYKRTGGTGELFF. CDR3 bases: TGTGCCAGCAGTTACAAGCGGACAGGGGGCACCGGGGAGCTGTTTTTT.

The chain uses TRBV28 and TRBJ1-6, with 7 nucleotides matching TRBD1. The CDR3 sequence is 15 residues long. The V and J ends lost 3 bases and 8 bases, in that order; junction bases with no gene match: 7. Germline V gene data show CDR1 as MDHEN and CDR2 as SYDVKM. The CDR3 sequence is CASSFFDRVYSPLHF. The CDR3 nucleotides read TGTGCCAGCAGTTTTTTCGACAGGGTTTATTCACCCCTCCACTTT. The variable domain in full, with the rest retrieved from reference TRBV28 and TRBJ1-6, is DVKVTQSSRYLVKRTGEKVFLECVQDMDHENMFWYRQDPGLGLRLIYFSYDVKMKEKGDIPEGYSVSREKKERFSLILESASTNQTSMYLCASSFFDRVYSPLHFGNGTRLTVT.

The rearrangement uses TRBV28 and TRBJ1-1; 9 nucleotides agree with TRBD1. Looked up from germline, CDR1 is MDHEN and CDR2 is SYDVKM. The CDR3 contains 14 residues. The ends lost 6 bases at V and 2 bases at J; junction bases unmatched: 4. DNA for the CDR3: TGTGCCAGCAGCCGGGACAGGGTTAACACTGAAGCTTTCTTT. It is translated as CASSRDRVNTEAFF. The complete variable domain, with remaining parts taken from reference TRBV28 and TRBJ1-1, reads DVKVTQSSRYLVKRTGEKVFLECVQDMDHENMFWYRQDPGLGLRLIYFSYDVKMKEKGDIPEGYSVSREKKERFSLILESASTNQTSMYLCASSRDRVNTEAFFGQGTRLTVV.

This CDR3 reads CASSSLTGTRGQPQHF. The CDR3 DNA reads as TGTGCCAGCAGTTCGCTCACAGGGACCCGGGGTCAGCCCCAGCATTTT. V is TRBV27 and J is TRBJ1-5; possible D gene TRBD1, 6 bases. The CDR3 is made up of 16 amino acids. Per germline, CDR1 MNHEY and CDR2 SMNVEV (reference sequence). V was pared by 4 bases and J by 6 bases, with 19 bases between.

V gene TRBV5-1 combines with J gene TRBJ2-1; TRBD2 aligns across 8 bases. This CDR3 has 14 residues. V shed 3 bases and J 9 bases; nucleotides not matched to a gene: 8. Germline CDR1 reads SGHRS; CDR2 reads YFSETQ. The CDR3 region has the DNA TGCGCCAGCAGCTCGACTAGCGCGAGGGCTGAGCAGTTCTTC. Translation: CASSSTSARAEQFF.

The rearrangement uses TRBV19 and TRBJ2-4, with 9 bases that match TRBD1. Germline CDR1 and CDR2: LNHDA and SQIVND (reference sequence). This CDR3 is 13 amino acids long. Trimming at V came to 11 bases and at J to 8 bases, leaving 10 bases not matched to a gene. For the CDR3, the DNA is TGTGCCTGCGGGACAGGGCAGGGGTACATTCAGTACTTC. Its translation is CACGTGQGYIQYF. Variable domain in full (rest from reference TRBV19 and TRBJ2-4): DGGITQSPKYLFRKEGQNVTLSCEQNLNHDAMYWYRQDPGQGLRLIYYSQIVNDFQKGDIAEGYSVSREKKESFPLTVTSAQKNPTAFYLCACGTGQGYIQYFGAGTRLSVL.

The chain joins TRBV2 to TRBJ1-5; D remains ambiguous. This CDR3 has 14 residues. Trimming left V 6 bases short and J 3 bases short, with 12 bases between. The germline CDR1 and CDR2 sequences are SNHLY and FYNNEI. The CDR3 sequence is CASREVSDNQPQHF. DNA of the CDR3: TGTGCCAGCAGGGAGGTATCGGACAATCAGCCCCAGCATTTT.

V usage is TRBV29-1 and J usage is TRBJ2-4, with 9 bases that match TRBD1. The junction had 10 bases not matched to a gene; V was cut back by 8 bases and J by 2 bases. Germline values: CDR1 SQVTM, CDR2 ANQGSEA. The CDR3 is made up of 15 amino acids. This chain's CDR3 is CSIRDRVLTKNIQYF. The CDR3 DNA is TGCAGCATCCGGGACAGGGTTTTAACCAAAAACATTCAGTACTTC.

V is TRBV2 and J is TRBJ1-5; 7 nucleotides agree with TRBD1. Germline trimming cut 7 bases from V and 7 bases from J; bases unmatched to any gene: 4. The CDR3 length is 12 residues. Germline-derived CDR1 and CDR2 are SNHLY and FYNNEI. The CDR3 nucleotides read TGTGCCAGCAATCAACAGGGGCAGCCCCAGCATTTT. Translation gives CASNQQGQPQHF.